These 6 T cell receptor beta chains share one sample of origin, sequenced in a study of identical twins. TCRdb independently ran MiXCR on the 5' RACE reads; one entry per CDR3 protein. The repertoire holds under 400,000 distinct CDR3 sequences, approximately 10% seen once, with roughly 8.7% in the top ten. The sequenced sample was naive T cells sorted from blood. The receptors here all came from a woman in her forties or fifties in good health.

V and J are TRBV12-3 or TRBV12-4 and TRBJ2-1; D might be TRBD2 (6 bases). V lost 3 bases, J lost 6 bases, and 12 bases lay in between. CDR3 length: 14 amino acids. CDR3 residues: CASSFGGGGNEQFF. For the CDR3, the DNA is TGTGCCAGCAGTTTTGGGGGAGGAGGCAATGAGCAGTTCTTC.

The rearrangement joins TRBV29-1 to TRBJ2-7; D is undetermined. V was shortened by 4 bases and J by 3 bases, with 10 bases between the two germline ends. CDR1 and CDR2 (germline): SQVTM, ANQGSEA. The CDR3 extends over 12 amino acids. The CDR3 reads CSVGFSHYEQYF. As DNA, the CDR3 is TGCAGCGTTGGGTTCAGCCACTACGAGCAGTACTTC.

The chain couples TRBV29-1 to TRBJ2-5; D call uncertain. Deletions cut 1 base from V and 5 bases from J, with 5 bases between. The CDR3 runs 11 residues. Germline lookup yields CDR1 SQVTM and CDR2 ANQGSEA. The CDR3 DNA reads TGCAGCGTTGAAGTTTCGGAGACCCAGTACTTC. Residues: CSVEVSETQYF.

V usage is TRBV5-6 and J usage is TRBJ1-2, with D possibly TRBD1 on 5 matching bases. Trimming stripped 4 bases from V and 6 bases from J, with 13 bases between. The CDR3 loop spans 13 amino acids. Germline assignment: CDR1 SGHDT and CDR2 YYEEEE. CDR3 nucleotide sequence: TGTGCCAGCAGCGCGGGGGGAGGAAATGGCTACACCTTC. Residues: CASSAGGGNGYTF. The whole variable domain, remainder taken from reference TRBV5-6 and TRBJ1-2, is DAGVTQSPTHLIKTRGQQVTLRCSPKSGHDTVSWYQQALGQGPQFIFQYYEEEERQRGNFPDRFSGHQFPNYSSELNVNALLLGDSALYLCASSAGGGNGYTFGSGTRLTVV.

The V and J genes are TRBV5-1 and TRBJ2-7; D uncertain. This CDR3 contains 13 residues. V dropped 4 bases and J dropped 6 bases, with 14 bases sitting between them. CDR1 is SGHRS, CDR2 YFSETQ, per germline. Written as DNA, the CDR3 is TGCGCCAGCAGCCCTAACACGGAAAGCGAGCAGTACTTC. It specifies CASSPNTESEQYF. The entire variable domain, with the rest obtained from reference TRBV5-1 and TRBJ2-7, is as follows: KAGVTQTPRYLIKTRGQQVTLSCSPISGHRSVSWYQQTPGQGLQFLFEYFSETQRNKGNFPGRFSGRQFSNSRSEMNVSTLELGDSALYLCASSPNTESEQYFGPGTRLTVT.

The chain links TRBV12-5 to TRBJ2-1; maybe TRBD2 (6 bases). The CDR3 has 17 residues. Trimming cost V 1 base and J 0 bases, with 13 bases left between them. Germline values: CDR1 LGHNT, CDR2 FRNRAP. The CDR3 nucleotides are TGTGCTAGTGGTTTGGAACCTCGACTAGTCTCCTACAATGAGCAGTTCTTC. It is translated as CASGLEPRLVSYNEQFF.